One and the same sample provided the 11 T cell receptor beta chains below, sequenced in a study of regulatory T cells in long-lasting Graves disease. Researchers made TCR beta libraries by using iRepertoire HTBI primers and running Arm-PCR on CDR3 regions. TCRdb redid the calling of the multiplex PCR reads with MiXCR, one entry per CDR3 protein. Altogether some 450,000 distinct CDR3 sequences are present, over 15% being singletons, with the ten largest covering around 10%. Time point of the sample: newly diagnosed GD, antithyroid drugs for less than 3 months. Extracted PBMC RNA gave rise to the TCR library. These data also formed part of another study, on T cells in Graves' hyperthyroidism and ophthalmopathy.

Sequencing was performed on peripheral blood mononuclear cells (PBMCs), taken at new diagnosis, from a patient treated with antithyroid drugs. Receptors were obtained from a woman in her twenties or thirties with Graves disease.

This clonotype was observed at least ten times. The CDR3 here is CASRQLAIAVVTKSSYNEQFF. In nucleotides, the CDR3 is TGTGCCAGCAGACAACTCGCTATAGCGGTCGTGACTAAAAGCTCCTACAATGAGCAGTTCTTC. J is TRBJ2-1 and V is TRBV6-2 or TRBV6-3; possibly TRBD2 for D (6 bases). The germline gives CDR1 MNHEY, CDR2 SVGEGT. Trimming left V 6 bases short and J 0 bases short, with 30 bases between. The CDR3 extends over 21 amino acids.

This clonotype appeared a few times. CDR3 sequence: CASSQDMTGPETQYF. The CDR3, as DNA: TGTGCCAGCAGCCAAGATATGACAGGTCCGGAGACCCAGTACTTC. The chain links TRBV3-1 to TRBJ2-5, with D maybe TRBD1 (6 bases). Germline V gene sequence: CDR1 LGHDT, CDR2 YNNKEL (reference sequence). CDR3 length: 15 amino acids. V lost 0 bases, J lost 5 bases, and 13 bases lay in between.

For this clonotype: This likely traces to a read error, being one base from a far larger clone. This chain links TRBV5-1 with TRBJ2-1; 15 bases map to TRBD2. The CDR3 consists of 16 residues. The V gene's germline CDR1 is SGHRS and CDR2 YFSETQ. After removal of 4 bases from V and 10 bases from J, the junction contained 9 bases not matched to a gene. CDR3: CASSPGRGLAGGEQFF. The CDR3 nucleotides read TGCGCCAGCAGCCCGGGACGGGGACTAGCGGGAGGCGAGCAGTTCTTC.

This clonotype was counted only a few times. This sequence joins TRBV18 and TRBJ1-4; 8 bases align to TRBD1. Germline CDR1 is KGHSH and CDR2 is LQKENI. CDR3 size: 14 residues. V was clipped by 5 bases and J by 11 bases; unmatched bases: 10. DNA of the CDR3: TGTGCCAGCTCAAGTGGGACAGGAAAGGGCAAACTGTTTTTT. This codes for CASSSGTGKGKLFF.

This clonotype was observed many times. This chain links TRBV28 with TRBJ2-1; D might be TRBD2 (6 bases). V dropped 2 bases and J dropped 6 bases, with 11 bases sitting between them. Germline lookup yields CDR1 MDHEN and CDR2 SYDVKM. This CDR3 has 14 amino acids. The DNA for the CDR3 is TGTGCCAGCAGTTTAGGAGGGGTCCGCAATGAGCAGTTCTTC. It encodes CASSLGGVRNEQFF. Full variable domain (outside the CDR3, taken from reference TRBV28 and TRBJ2-1): DVKVTQSSRYLVKRTGEKVFLECVQDMDHENMFWYRQDPGLGLRLIYFSYDVKMKEKGDIPEGYSVSREKKERFSLILESASTNQTSMYLCASSLGGVRNEQFFGPGTRLTVL.

This clonotype has a handful of counts. The V gene is TRBV20-1, the J gene TRBJ1-2; unclear D gene. From germline, CDR1 is DFQATT and CDR2 SNEGSKA (reference sequence). The CDR3 runs to 15 residues. Trimming left V 1 base short and J 4 bases short, with 16 bases between. CDR3 DNA sequence: TGCAGTGCTAGAGGGGTCCAAAGAGAAAGCTATGGCTACACCTTC. This translates into CSARGVQRESYGYTF.

A word on this clonotype: A much larger clone sits a single nucleotide away, making a read error possible. The chain couples TRBV5-1 to TRBJ2-5; 15 bases are shared with TRBD2. V lost 4 bases, J lost 2 bases, and 3 bases stayed unmatched. Germline V gene data show CDR1 as SGHRS and CDR2 as YFSETQ. There are 16 residues in the CDR3. The CDR3 protein is CASSTGLAGGQETQYF. CDR3 nucleotide sequence: TGCGCCAGCAGCACCGGACTAGCGGGAGGGCAAGAGACCCAGTACTTC.

This clonotype was observed at least ten times. This rearrangement joins TRBV20-1 to TRBJ1-4; D is perhaps TRBD1 (6 bases). V was trimmed by 0 bases and J by 3 bases, leaving 8 bases between them. CDR1 is DFQATT, CDR2 SNEGSKA, per germline (reference sequence). The CDR3 loop spans 14 amino acids. CDR3 DNA: TGCAGTGCTAGAGAACAGGGCCCTAATGAAAAACTGTTTTTT. Translation gives CSAREQGPNEKLFF.

This clonotype was counted only a few times. This chain uses TRBV4-1 with TRBJ1-4, with a weak D call TRBD1 (5 bases). The CDR3 runs 17 residues. Trimming stripped 0 bases from V and 3 bases from J, with 14 bases between. From germline, CDR1 is MGHRA and CDR2 YSYEKL. This CDR3 is CASSQDPRGGANEKLFF. CDR3 sequence (DNA): TGCGCCAGCAGCCAAGATCCCCGGGGGGGAGCTAATGAAAAACTGTTTTTT.

This clonotype was seen ten or more times. Since no conserved phenylalanine or tryptophan closes the CDR3, a read error is the likely cause. The DNA is left out, because the CDR3 cannot be placed on it with certainty; the CDR3 is given as TCRdb lists it. This chain uses TRBV6-5 with TRBJ1-2. The CDR3 sequence runs 12 residues, both termini included. CDR1 is MNHEY and CDR2 is SVGAGI in the germline V gene. CDR3 region: CASSYPTAVGFL.

This clonotype was seen at least ten times. The V and J genes are TRBV12-3 or TRBV12-4 and TRBJ2-7; 16 bases fit TRBD2. Trimming cost V 5 bases and J 2 bases; bases outside gene matches: 6. The CDR3 contains 17 residues. The CDR3 DNA follows: TGTGCCAGCAGTCCGGGACTAGCGGGAGGGCCGCCCTACGAGCAGTACTTC. Its translation is CASSPGLAGGPPYEQYF.